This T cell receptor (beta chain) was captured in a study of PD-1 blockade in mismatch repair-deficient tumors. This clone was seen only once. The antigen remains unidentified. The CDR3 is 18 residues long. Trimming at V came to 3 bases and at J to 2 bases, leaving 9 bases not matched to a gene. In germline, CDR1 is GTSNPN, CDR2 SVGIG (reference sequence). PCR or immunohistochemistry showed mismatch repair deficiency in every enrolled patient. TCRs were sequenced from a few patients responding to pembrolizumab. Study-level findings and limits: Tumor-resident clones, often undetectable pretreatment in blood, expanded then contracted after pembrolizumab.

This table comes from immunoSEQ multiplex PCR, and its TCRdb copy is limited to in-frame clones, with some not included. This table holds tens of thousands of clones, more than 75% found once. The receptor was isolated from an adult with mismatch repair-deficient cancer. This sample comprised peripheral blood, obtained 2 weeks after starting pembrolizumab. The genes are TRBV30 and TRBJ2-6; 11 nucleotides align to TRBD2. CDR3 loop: CAWSILAGGPPGANVLTF. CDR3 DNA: TGTGCCTGGAGCATATTAGCGGGAGGGCCACCTGGGGCCAACGTCCTGACTTTC.